These T cell receptor beta chains were read from a single sample in a study of blood T cell repertoires in COVID-19. Here immunoSEQ multiplex PCR was the method, and the copy in TCRdb shows in-frame clones only, minus some. The sample lists about 140,000 clones; around four fifths were seen once. Sequenced sample: PBMCs or T cells enriched from blood (not recorded which). These receptors were obtained from a woman aged 40 to 49 who had recovered from COVID-19. Both conserved end residues are part of each CDR3. Each record gives: V gene, D gene, CDR3 length, J gene, CDR3 protein. D genes are given only for firm matches.

TRBV28,TRBD1,20,TRBJ2-6,CASSSSPKPGQSSGANVLTF
TRBV19,.,13,TRBJ1-1,CASSQKLNTEAFF
TRBV7-9,TRBD1,14,TRBJ1-1,CASSWTGNLTEAFF
TRBV6-5,.,14,TRBJ1-1,CASTKIRQGAEAFF
TRBV6-6,.,14,TRBJ2-2,CASKSPDTTGELFF
TRBV2,.,13,TRBJ1-1,CASRARVWTEAFF
TRBV4-1,TRBD1,14,TRBJ1-5,CASSDRGSNQPQHF
TRBV25-1,TRBD1,11,TRBJ1-6,CASSYGTGVHF
TRBV5-6,.,13,TRBJ1-5,CASSLAGDQPQHF
TRBV9,.,14,TRBJ1-3,CASSAEGSGNTIYF
TRBV6-1,.,13,TRBJ1-2,CASSDQGYYGYTF
TRBV6-5,TRBD1,14,TRBJ2-1,CASIRDRGRYEQFF
TRBV9,TRBD1,17,TRBJ2-3,CASSELGTGGPTDTQYF
TRBV9,.,15,TRBJ2-2,CASSPPGDNTGELFF
TRBV3-1/TRBV3-2,TRBD1,14,TRBJ1-2,CASRAGTGNYGYTF
TRBV19,.,15,TRBJ2-2,CASSTTGTNTGELFF
TRBV10-3,.,14,TRBJ1-1,CAIRWSEEGTEAFF
TRBV19,TRBD2,17,TRBJ2-7,CASSIASLREGLYEQYF
TRBV6-5,TRBD1,15,TRBJ2-1,CASSSGDREVNEQFF
TRBV2,.,11,TRBJ2-7,CASSEYYEQYF
TRBV9,.,13,TRBJ2-1,CASSSGSYNEQFF